These 2 T cell receptor beta chains originate from one sample sequenced in a study of T cell responses to AZD1222 COVID-19 vaccine. Profiling relied on immunoSEQ multiplex PCR, and the TCRdb table lists in-frame clones only, not all of them. The sample lists roughly 190,000 clones, 90% to 95% occurring once. The material sequenced was peripheral blood, taken 28 days after the second dose of the MenACWY control vaccine. The receptor source for this set is an adult who received the MenACWY meningococcal vaccine as a control.

The V gene is TRBV2, the J gene TRBJ2-3, with 9 bases matching TRBD1. V trimming: 10 bases; J trimming: 1 base; junction bases outside the gene matches: 3. The CDR3 loop spans 13 amino acids. Germline V CDR1 and CDR2: SNHLY, FYNNEI. CDR3 DNA: TGTGCCACCCGGGACAGGGGCACAGATACGCAGTATTTT. It yields the protein CATRDRGTDTQYF.

J is TRBJ1-3 and V is TRBV11-2; D not resolved. Trimming stripped 0 bases from V and 2 bases from J, with 8 bases between. Germline assignment: CDR1 SGHAT and CDR2 FQNNGV. There are 15 residues in the CDR3. CDR3 sequence (DNA): TGTGCCAGCAGCTTAGATGGGCATACTGGAAACACCATATATTTT. Translating gives CASSLDGHTGNTIYF.